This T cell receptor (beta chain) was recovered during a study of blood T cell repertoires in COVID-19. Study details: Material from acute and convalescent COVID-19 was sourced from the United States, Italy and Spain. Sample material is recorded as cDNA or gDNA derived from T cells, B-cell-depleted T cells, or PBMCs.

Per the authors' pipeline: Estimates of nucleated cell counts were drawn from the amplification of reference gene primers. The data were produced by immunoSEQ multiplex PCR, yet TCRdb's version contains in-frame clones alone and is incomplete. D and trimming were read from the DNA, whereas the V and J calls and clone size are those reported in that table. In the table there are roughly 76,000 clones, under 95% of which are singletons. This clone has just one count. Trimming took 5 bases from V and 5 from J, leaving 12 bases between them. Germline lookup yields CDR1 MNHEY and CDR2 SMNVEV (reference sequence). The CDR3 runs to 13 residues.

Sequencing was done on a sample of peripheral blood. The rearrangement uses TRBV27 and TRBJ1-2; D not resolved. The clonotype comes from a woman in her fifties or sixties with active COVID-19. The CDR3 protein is CASSPRGGYGYTF. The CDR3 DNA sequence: TGTGCCAGCAGTCCGCGGGGAGGGTATGGCTACACCTTC.